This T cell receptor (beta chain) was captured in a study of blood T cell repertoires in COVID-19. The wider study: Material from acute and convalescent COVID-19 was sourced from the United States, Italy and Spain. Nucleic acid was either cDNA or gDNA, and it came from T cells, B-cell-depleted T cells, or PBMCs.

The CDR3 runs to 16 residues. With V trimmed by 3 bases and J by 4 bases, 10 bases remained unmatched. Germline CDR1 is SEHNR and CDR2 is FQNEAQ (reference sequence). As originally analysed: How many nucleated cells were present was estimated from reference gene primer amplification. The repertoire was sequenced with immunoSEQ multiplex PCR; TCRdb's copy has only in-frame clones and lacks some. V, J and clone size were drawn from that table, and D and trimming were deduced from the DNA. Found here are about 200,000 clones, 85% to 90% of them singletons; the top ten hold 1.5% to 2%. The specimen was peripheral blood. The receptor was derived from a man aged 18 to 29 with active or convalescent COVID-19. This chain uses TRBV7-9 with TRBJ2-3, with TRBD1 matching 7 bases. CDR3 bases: TGTGCCAGCAGCTTGATCAGGGGGTCTGGGGCAGATACGCAGTATTTT. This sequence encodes CASSLIRGSGADTQYF.